The rows below give T cell receptor beta chains drawn from one sample of a study of shared clonotypes between healthy human individuals. Assay: immunoSEQ multiplex PCR; the TCRdb copy retains only in-frame clones and omits some. This sample has some 530,000 clones; approximately 82% occur once, and the top ten carry around 12%. The source material was PBMCs. The receptor set was obtained from a middle-aged woman in good health. Some clones in this sample may be carry-over from other donors' samples. The CDR3 runs from the conserved cysteine through the conserved F or W. D genes are given only for firm matches. Some rows mark clone size as missing; the rest say once, few, many or name a class of expanded clone.

TRBD1 | 17 | once | TRBJ1-6 | TRBV28 | TGTGCCAGCAGTCCTCCGACAGGGGCTTTATATAATTCACCCCTCCACTTT | CASSPPTGALYNSPLHF
TRBD2 | 16 | few | TRBJ2-5 | TRBV5-1 | TGCGCCAGCAGCTTGGAGGGCGGGAGGGCTTTTGAGACCCAGTACTTC | CASSLEGGRAFETQYF
- | 12 | - | TRBJ1-3 | TRBV7-2 | TGTGCCAGCAACTCAGTAGTAAACACCATATATTTT | CASNSVVNTIYF
- | 16 | few | TRBJ2-2 | TRBV2 | TGTGCCAGCAGTGGTACAGTGGGGGCCCGGGGCCGGGAGCTGTTTTTT | CASSGTVGARGRELFF
TRBD2 | 14 | - | TRBJ2-3 | TRBV27 | TGTGCCACCAAAGCGGGAAGGGGAACAGATACGCAGTATTTT | CATKAGRGTDTQYF
TRBD1 | 14 | - | TRBJ1-1 | TRBV28 | TGTGCCAGCAGTTTATCGGACAGGGCCGCTGAAGCTTTCTTT | CASSLSDRAAEAFF
- | 15 | - | TRBJ1-3 | TRBV15 | TGTGCCACCAGCCTCAACAGGGATGGTGGAAACACCATATATTTT | CATSLNRDGGNTIYF
TRBD2 | 16 | once | TRBJ2-2 | TRBV7-3 | TGTGCCAGCAGCTTACCTAGCGGGAGGGCCACCGGGGAGCTGTTTTTT | CASSLPSGRATGELFF
- | 13 | - | TRBJ2-2 | TRBV5-6 | TGTGCCAGCAGCTTGGGGAACACCGGGGAGCTGTTTTTT | CASSLGNTGELFF
- | 13 | - | TRBJ1-2 | TRBV5-1 | TGCGCCAGCAGCTTGGCTGGGGGCGATGGCTACACCTTC | CASSLAGGDGYTF
- | 16 | once | TRBJ2-6 | TRBV19 | TGTGCCAGTAGTATAGGTAGAGGTACTGGGGCCAACGTCCTGACTTTC | CASSIGRGTGANVLTF
- | 16 | - | TRBJ2-7 | TRBV25-1 | TGTGCCAGCAGTTCCCGGACAGGGAGGGGCAGGGGCGAGCAGTACTTC | CASSSRTGRGRGEQYF
TRBD1 | 15 | - | TRBJ2-1 | TRBV18 | TGTGCCAGCTCGTCCGGGACAGGTTCCTACAATGAGCAGTTCTTC | CASSSGTGSYNEQFF
- | 15 | - | TRBJ2-1 | TRBV7-2 | TGTGCCAGCAGCCTCTATACAGGCTCCTACAATGAGCAGTTCTTC | CASSLYTGSYNEQFF
TRBD2 | 13 | - | TRBJ2-1 | TRBV27 | TGTGCCAGCAGGGTAGCGGGAGTTAATGAGCAGTTCTTC | CASRVAGVNEQFF
- | 14 | - | TRBJ1-1 | TRBV28 | TGTGCCAGCAGCTTAAGGATACAGGGACCTGAAGCTTTCTTT | CASSLRIQGPEAFF
TRBD1 | 15 | - | TRBJ2-2 | TRBV7-3 | TGTGCCAGCAGTGACGGACAGGCTAACCTCGGGGAGCTGTTTTTT | CASSDGQANLGELFF
- | 15 | - | TRBJ2-7 | TRBV28 | TGTGCCAGCGGGTTTATAGGGGGTCTGACCTACGAGCAGTACTTC | CASGFIGGLTYEQYF
- | 12 | once | TRBJ2-2 | TRBV11-1 | TGTGCCAGCAGCTTGGAGAACGGGGAGCTGTTTTTT | CASSLENGELFF
- | 13 | - | TRBJ2-3 | TRBV27 | TGTGCCAGCAGCTTCCGCCCGCGAGATACGCAGTATTTT | CASSFRPRDTQYF
- | 14 | - | TRBJ2-7 | TRBV21-1 | TGTGCCAGCACCCAGTGGACGGCGGCGTGCGGGCAGTACTTC | CASTQWTAACGQYF
- | 13 | - | TRBJ2-3 | TRBV11-2 | TGTGCCAGCAGCCCGAATAGCGTAGATACGCAGTATTTT | CASSPNSVDTQYF
- | 15 | once | TRBJ1-1 | TRBV9 | TGTGCCAGCAGCGTAGGCCAGGGCAGGAACACTGAAGCTTTCTTT | CASSVGQGRNTEAFF
- | 17 | once | TRBJ2-3 | TRBV10-3 | TGTGCCATCACTAATATGGGGGGGCCGGGGATCACAGATACGCAGTATTTT | CAITNMGGPGITDTQYF
- | 16 | - | TRBJ1-3 | TRBV7-6 | TGTGCCAGCAGCAACCTAGCGGACACCTCTGGAAACACCATATATTTT | CASSNLADTSGNTIYF